This T cell receptor (beta chain) was sequenced in a study of T cells after yellow fever vaccination. Study outcomes and limitations: Contaminating bulk clonotypes could be abundant in FACS-sorted repertoires. The study found a weaker secondary response that peaked faster, day 5 versus 15. The appearance of a small share of clonotypes in both CD4 and CD8 compartments was observed.

Germline CDR1 SGHDT, CDR2 YYEEEE. This CDR3 has 14 amino acids. V was trimmed by 4 bases and J by 1 base, leaving 11 bases between them. Comments on this clonotype: Its antigen is not identified.

Template switching by 5'RACE produced TCR cDNA, adding a universal primer site and UMIs. One entry per CDR3 protein results from TCRdb running MiXCR on the 5' RACE reads. The repertoire consists of fewer than 500,000 distinct CDR3 sequences, with around 20% occurring once and the leading ten covering around 17%. The starting material was PBMCs, obtained before the yellow fever booster vaccination. The sequence came from a man between 18 and 29 years old who received the YFV17D yellow fever vaccine. The chain joins TRBV5-6 to TRBJ2-5; D might be TRBD1 (6 bases). The CDR3: CASSRGQPQETQYF. CDR3 DNA: TGTGCCAGCAGCAGGGGACAACCCCAAGAGACCCAGTACTTC.